Listed below are T cell receptor beta chains from one sample, sequenced in a study of neurological immune-mediated disorders. MiXCR was run by TCRdb on the 5' RACE reads, yielding one entry per CDR3 protein. The sample has 55,000 to 65,000 distinct CDR3 sequences, roughly 10% seen once. The source material was PBMCs. These receptor sequences come from a man aged 30 to 45 in good health. CDR3s include the opening cysteine and the closing phenylalanine or tryptophan. D genes are given only for firm matches. Some rows have no size entry. The others give once, few or many, or a class for an expanded clone.

abundance	j_gene	d_gene	v_gene	CDR3nt	CDR3aa
.	TRBJ2-5	.	TRBV5-1	TGCGCCAGCAGCACCCGGGCCTCAGAGACCCAGTACTTC	CASSTRASETQYF
many	TRBJ2-1	.	TRBV5-1	TGCGCCAGCAGCTTGTTTGGAGGGGACCGCTCCTACAATGAGCAGTTCTTC	CASSLFGGDRSYNEQFF
many	TRBJ1-1	.	TRBV5-1	TGCGCCAGCAGCTTAACAGCGAACACTGAAGCTTTCTTT	CASSLTANTEAFF
many	TRBJ2-4	.	TRBV28	TGTGCCAGCAGAACGGAGAGAAGGGAGTTAGGCAAAAACATTCAGTACTTC	CASRTERRELGKNIQYF
many	TRBJ2-5	.	TRBV5-1	TGCGCCAGCAGCTTTGCAGGCGCTAGTCAAGAGACCCAGTACTTC	CASSFAGASQETQYF
many	TRBJ2-2	.	TRBV5-1	TGCGCCAGCAGACTTAGGGGGGACTACACCGGGGAGCTGTTTTTT	CASRLRGDYTGELFF
many	TRBJ1-1	.	TRBV5-1	TGCGCCAGCAGCCTCCCCGGGGTCTTTATTCTAAACACTGAAGCTTTCTTT	CASSLPGVFILNTEAFF
many	TRBJ2-7	.	TRBV10-2	TGCGCCAGCAGTGTTAGGGGAGGCGAGCAGTACTTC	CASSVRGGEQYF
medium-sized	TRBJ2-1	TRBD2	TRBV5-1	TGCGCCAGCAGCTTGGCGGTTGCGGGAGTCTACAATGAGCAGTTCTTC	CASSLAVAGVYNEQFF
once	TRBJ1-2	.	TRBV7-3	TGTGCCAGCAGTTTAATACACGGGGACTATGGCTACACCTTC	CASSLIHGDYGYTF
many	TRBJ2-3	TRBD1	TRBV24-1	TGTGCCACCAGTGGCCCCATACAGGGGGCGCATCCAGATACGCAGTATTTT	CATSGPIQGAHPDTQYF
many	TRBJ2-7	.	TRBV20-1	TGCAGTGCTAGAGATCCCTTTGGGGGGCGAGACGAGCAGTACTTC	CSARDPFGGRDEQYF
.	TRBJ1-2	TRBD1	TRBV7-8	TGTGCCAGCAGCCGGGACAGGGACTATGGCTACACCTTC	CASSRDRDYGYTF
many	TRBJ2-2	TRBD1	TRBV20-1	TGCAGTGCTAGTGTGAGGACAGGGGGAAAGACCGGGGAGCTGTTTTTT	CSASVRTGGKTGELFF
.	TRBJ2-5	.	TRBV25-1	TGTGCCAGCAGTGCCGGTCTGGGAGAGACCCAGTACTTC	CASSAGLGETQYF
many	TRBJ2-7	.	TRBV25-1	TGTGCCAGCAGTGACCCAGGGGCGGGCCTCGGCGAGCAGTACTTC	CASSDPGAGLGEQYF
.	TRBJ2-5	TRBD2	TRBV2	TGTGCCAGTGCTAGCGGGCCTGAAGAGACCCAGTACTTC	CASASGPEETQYF
many	TRBJ2-3	TRBD1	TRBV28	TGTGCCAGCAGTGACGGGGGGACAGGGCAGATCACAGATACGCAGTATTTT	CASSDGGTGQITDTQYF
many	TRBJ2-2	.	TRBV7-9	TGTGCCAGCAGGAATGCAGGCCCGAACACCGGGGAGCTGTTTTTT	CASRNAGPNTGELFF
many	TRBJ2-7	TRBD2	TRBV6-5	TGTGCCAGCAGTGCCCAGACTAGCGGGGCCCCCTACGAGCAGTACTTC	CASSAQTSGAPYEQYF
many	TRBJ1-3	.	TRBV14	TGTGCCAGCAGCCCCCGACTGGCTGGAGCTGGAAACACCATATATTTT	CASSPRLAGAGNTIYF
many	TRBJ1-1	TRBD1	TRBV20-1	TGCAGTGCTGGACAGGGGGCAACGAACACTGAAGCTTTCTTT	CSAGQGATNTEAFF
many	TRBJ2-3	TRBD2	TRBV20-1	TGCAGTGCTAGAGATTACACCAGCGGGAGTGGGGATACGCAGTATTTT	CSARDYTSGSGDTQYF
many	TRBJ2-5	.	TRBV28	TGTGCCAGCAGTCCTCAACTCGGGGGGCTGGGAGAGACCCAGTACTTC	CASSPQLGGLGETQYF
many	TRBJ2-2	TRBD1	TRBV27	TGTGCCAGCAGTTTAACCCCTGGACAGGCCAAATTTTCCGGGGAGCTGTTTTTT	CASSLTPGQAKFSGELFF
many	TRBJ1-1	TRBD1	TRBV6-2/TRBV6-3	TGTGCCAGCAGTTACGACAGGGGCGGGAACACTGAAGCTTTCTTT	CASSYDRGGNTEAFF
many	TRBJ2-3	.	TRBV20-1	TGCAGTGTCCGAGGGGGGGTAGCAACAGATACGCAGTATTTT	CSVRGGVATDTQYF
many	TRBJ2-3	.	TRBV15	TGTGCCACCAGCAGAGATAGTGATACGCAGTATTTT	CATSRDSDTQYF
.	TRBJ2-2	TRBD2	TRBV15	TGTGCCACCAGCAGGCAACTAGCGCCCACCGGGGAGCTGTTTTTT	CATSRQLAPTGELFF
many	TRBJ2-3	.	TRBV9	TGTGCCAGCAGCGACGGGAGAACAGATACGCAGTATTTT	CASSDGRTDTQYF
many	TRBJ1-5	.	TRBV5-1	TGCGCCAGCAGCTTGGCTTGGGGTAGCAATCAGCCCCAGCATTTT	CASSLAWGSNQPQHF
many	TRBJ2-3	.	TRBV27	TGTGCCAGCAGTTTTTGGGGGAGTCCGACAGATACGCAGTATTTT	CASSFWGSPTDTQYF
many	TRBJ2-2	.	TRBV5-1	TGCGCCAGACCGACTAGAAACACCGGGGAGCTGTTTTTT	CARPTRNTGELFF
many	TRBJ2-1	.	TRBV20-1	TGCAGTGCCTCTATCCGGCGGCTATCCATCTCCTACAATGAGCAGTTCTTC	CSASIRRLSISYNEQFF
many	TRBJ2-3	TRBD1	TRBV12-3/TRBV12-4	TGTGCCAGCAGCCCGGGACAGGGGGAAGCAGATACGCAGTATTTT	CASSPGQGEADTQYF
many	TRBJ1-2	.	TRBV6-2/TRBV6-3	TGTGCCAGCAACGAACAGGAACAGGGAAATGGCTACACCTTC	CASNEQEQGNGYTF
many	TRBJ2-6	.	TRBV20-1	TGCAGTGCCAGGAACGGATACGCTTACGCTGGGGCCAACGTCCTGACTTTC	CSARNGYAYAGANVLTF
many	TRBJ2-1	TRBD2	TRBV5-1	TGCGCCAGCAGCCCGCAACTAGCGGGAGCCTACAATGAGCAGTTCTTC	CASSPQLAGAYNEQFF
many	TRBJ1-1	.	TRBV4-2	TGTGCCAGCAGCCAAGAAGTAGAGGGGTTGTGGACTGAAGCTTTCTTT	CASSQEVEGLWTEAFF
.	TRBJ2-2	.	TRBV25-1	TGTGCCAGCAGTGAGCCAGGGAAGACCGGGGAGCTGTTTTTT	CASSEPGKTGELFF
many	TRBJ2-5	.	TRBV19	TGTGCCAGTAGTATAGGGACACCGCAAGAGACCCAGTACTTC	CASSIGTPQETQYF
few	TRBJ2-1	TRBD2	TRBV28	TGTGCCAGCAGTTTAGCGGGAGAAGTAAATGAGCAGTTCTTC	CASSLAGEVNEQFF
many	TRBJ2-7	TRBD1	TRBV12-3/TRBV12-4	TGTGCCAGCAAGACCGGGACAGGGGAAGAGCAGTACTTC	CASKTGTGEEQYF
many	TRBJ2-3	.	TRBV29-1	TGCAGCCCCCTCCTGGGGGGTTCGACTAGCACAGATACGCAGTATTTT	CSPLLGGSTSTDTQYF
many	TRBJ1-1	.	TRBV7-2	TGTGCCAGCAGCTTAGCGGCCCAGAACACTGAAGCTTTCTTT	CASSLAAQNTEAFF
many	TRBJ2-1	.	TRBV6-1	TGTGCCAGCAGTGAAGTCGGGACGCAGCAGTTCTTC	CASSEVGTQQFF
.	TRBJ2-2	.	TRBV7-6	TGTGCCAGCAGCTTAGCGACGGCAGGGTTGCCCGGGGAGCTGTTTTTT	CASSLATAGLPGELFF
many	TRBJ2-1	.	TRBV10-3	TGTGCCACACAGGGTCTCGATGAGCAGTTCTTC	CATQGLDEQFF
many	TRBJ1-1	.	TRBV2	TGTGCCAGCGCCCGAGGAGGGAATGAAGCTTTCTTT	CASARGGNEAFF
many	TRBJ2-3	.	TRBV6-5	TGTGCCAACAGTTACGCCCCGGGCAGTGGGAACACAGATACGCAGTATTTT	CANSYAPGSGNTDTQYF
.	TRBJ2-7	TRBD2	TRBV3-1	TGTGCCAGCAGCACCGTTAGCGGGAGATGGGACGAGCAGTACTTC	CASSTVSGRWDEQYF
.	TRBJ1-2	.	TRBV5-1	TGCGCCAGCAGCTACGCTCGGGGGGAAAACTATGGCTACACCTTC	CASSYARGENYGYTF
many	TRBJ1-3	.	TRBV4-3	TGCGCCAGCAGCCAAGATATGGGCCTTTGGGCAGGAGGGAACACCATATATTTT	CASSQDMGLWAGGNTIYF